The 15 T cell receptor beta chains listed next were all sequenced from one sample in a study of long-term antiretroviral therapy in people with HIV. At the survey level, the v3.0 immunoSEQ assay was run. Clones were read by immunoSEQ multiplex PCR, and TCRdb kept only the in-frame ones, dropping some. The repertoire holds tens of thousands of clones, with about 89% as singletons. Sequenced here: unsorted PBMCs, sampled 0.1 years before starting antiretroviral therapy. These receptors all come from a woman aged 45-59 years with HIV.

This rearrangement joins TRBV30 to TRBJ1-3; D is unresolved. V was pared by 3 bases and J by 0 bases, with 6 bases between. The CDR3 sequence is 13 residues long. Germline V gives CDR1 GTSNPN, CDR2 SVGIG (reference sequence). CDR3 nucleotide sequence: TGTGCCTGGAGCGGCGACTCTGGAAACACCATATATTTT. It codes for CAWSGDSGNTIYF.

This chain joins TRBV19 and TRBJ1-2; the D gene is possibly TRBD1 (5 bases). Trimming removed 5 bases from V and 4 bases from J, with 17 bases in between. The germline V gene has CDR1 LNHDA and CDR2 SQIVND (reference sequence). This CDR3 has 15 amino acids. CDR3 sequence reads: CASSERSSGRYGYTF. CDR3 sequence (DNA): TGTGCCAGTAGTGAACGGTCCTCAGGGCGCTATGGCTACACCTTC.

The chain joins TRBV6-5 to TRBJ1-5, with TRBD1 as a possible D gene (6 bases). CDR3 length equals 15 residues. Trimming removed 5 bases from V and 2 bases from J, with 13 bases in between. Germline V gene sequence: CDR1 MNHEY, CDR2 SVGAGI. The CDR3 coding sequence is TGTGCCAGCAGTACCGACAGGCCACGCAATCAGCCCCAGCATTTT. As protein: CASSTDRPRNQPQHF.

V is TRBV5-1 and J is TRBJ2-5; 10 bases fit TRBD2. V gave up 0 bases and J gave up 2 bases; unmatched junction bases: 7. In germline, CDR1 is SGHRS, CDR2 YFSETQ. The CDR3 contains 17 residues. CDR3 residues: CASSLAPSGGSQETQYF. The CDR3, as DNA: TGCGCCAGCAGCTTGGCCCCTAGCGGGGGCTCTCAAGAGACCCAGTACTTC.

The rearrangement uses TRBV6-5 and TRBJ1-5, with 7 bases that match TRBD1. The CDR3 runs to 15 residues. CDR1 is MNHEY and CDR2 is SVGAGI in the germline V gene. V dropped 7 bases and J dropped 2; count of bases not matched to a gene: 8. CDR3 protein: CASKQTGLRNQPQHF. In DNA, the CDR3 is TGTGCCAGCAAACAGACAGGGTTGCGCAATCAGCCCCAGCATTTT.

The chain joins TRBV2 to TRBJ2-2; D possibly uses TRBD1 or TRBD2 (6 bases each). The germline CDR1 and CDR2 sequences are SNHLY and FYNNEI. This CDR3 is built from 13 residues. V shed 4 bases and J shed 13 bases, with 16 bases lying between them. The CDR3 nucleotides are TGTGCCAGCAGTGTGGCCCCGGGGGCCTCGCTGTTTTTT. Encoded protein: CASSVAPGASLFF.

The rearrangement uses TRBV2 and TRBJ1-1; D is perhaps TRBD1 (6 bases). In germline, CDR1 is SNHLY, CDR2 FYNNEI. The CDR3 is 16 residues long. Trimming took off 3 bases at V and 2 bases at J, with 16 bases between the two ends. The CDR3 DNA follows: TGTGCCAGCAGTGATGGCGCAGGGGCTATCAACACTGAAGCTTTCTTT. Translated, it gives CASSDGAGAINTEAFF.

The V gene is TRBV7-8, the J gene TRBJ2-3; 10 bases are a match to TRBD2. Germline V gene lookup returns CDR1 SGHVS and CDR2 FQNEAQ. CDR3 length: 17 residues. V shed 4 bases, J shed 0 bases, and the junction held 7 bases outside the gene matches. CDR3 in amino acids: CASSSLAGVYSTDTQYF. CDR3 sequence (DNA): TGTGCCAGCAGCTCCCTAGCGGGGGTGTATAGCACAGATACGCAGTATTTT.

The CDR3 region is CASSIVYEDTQYF. Here the CDR3 DNA reads TGTGCCAGTAGTATAGTATATGAAGATACGCAGTATTTT. The genes are TRBV19 and TRBJ2-3, with D uncertain. Germline V CDR1 and CDR2: LNHDA, SQIVND (reference sequence). This CDR3 is built from 13 residues. V lost 1 base and J lost 5, with 7 bases in between.

V gene TRBV6-1 combines with J gene TRBJ2-3; the D is unclear. V was cut by 8 bases and J by 4 bases, with 16 bases left in between. In germline, CDR1 is MNHNS, CDR2 SASEGT. This CDR3 spans 14 amino acids. DNA for the CDR3: TGTGCCAGCTGTTCCGGCATAGACGCAGATACGCAGTATTTT. It yields the protein CASCSGIDADTQYF.

The chain couples TRBV5-1 to TRBJ2-3, with TRBD1 identical over 9 bases. The germline gives CDR1 SGHRS, CDR2 YFSETQ. This CDR3 has 15 amino acids. The V gene end was trimmed by 4 bases and the J gene end by 3 bases; junction bases not matched to a gene: 6. CDR3 bases: TGCGCCAGCAGCCTCCGGGACAGGGAGACAGATACGCAGTATTTT. This sequence encodes CASSLRDRETDTQYF.

The chain has TRBV9 and TRBJ2-3, with 11 bases lining up with TRBD2. With 4 bases clipped from V and 2 bases from J, the junction kept 15 bases outside the gene matches. Germline loops: CDR1 SGDLS, CDR2 YYNGEE. The CDR3 covers 19 residues. This CDR3 is CASSPQVGVAGGTTDTQYF. In nucleotides, the CDR3 is TGTGCCAGCAGCCCCCAGGTTGGGGTAGCGGGGGGGACCACAGATACGCAGTATTTT.

This chain connects TRBV2 to TRBJ1-5, with unresolved D. Germline V gives CDR1 SNHLY, CDR2 FYNNEI. Trimming stripped 4 bases from V and 0 bases from J, with 10 bases between. The CDR3 has 15 amino acids. This CDR3 is CASSGGVNSNQPQHF. The CDR3 DNA reads TGTGCCAGCAGTGGTGGGGTAAATAGCAATCAGCCCCAGCATTTT.

The chain joins TRBV4-1 to TRBJ2-5; 8 bases are shared with TRBD2. CDR1 is MGHRA, CDR2 YSYEKL, per germline. With 1 base clipped from V and 1 base from J, the junction kept 2 bases outside the gene matches. The CDR3 consists of 15 residues. The chain's CDR3 is CASSQGGGFQETQYF. CDR3 bases: TGCGCCAGCAGCCAAGGCGGGGGGTTCCAAGAGACCCAGTACTTC.

This clone was recorded once. The CDR3 sequence is CARSLADRASYEQYF. The CDR3 coding sequence is TGTGCCAGAAGCTTGGCCGACAGGGCCTCCTACGAGCAGTACTTC. This chain uses TRBV5-3 with TRBJ2-7, with TRBD1 matching 7 bases. TRBV5-3 qualifies as an ORF whose function is uncertain. The CDR3 totals 15 residues. After removal of 0 bases from V and 0 bases from J, the junction contained 3 bases not matched to a gene.